The 8 T cell receptor beta chains given below trace back to one sample, sequenced in a study of shared clonotypes between healthy human individuals. Sequencing used immunoSEQ multiplex PCR; TCRdb keeps in-frame clones, though not all of them. The data show about 2 million clones, roughly 95% seen once. Naive CD8 cells comprised CD45RO-negative, CCR7-positively selected cells, excluding terminally differentiated effector memory CD45RA+ cells. Sequenced: naive CD8+ T cells sorted from blood. Receptor source: a man younger than 35 in good health.

Concerning this clone: A much larger clone sits a single nucleotide away, making a read error possible. The genes are TRBV7-2 and TRBJ2-7, with D uncertain. The CDR3 has 13 residues. Germline V gene sequence: CDR1 SGHTA, CDR2 FQGNSA. Trimming left V 1 base short and J 1 base short, with 5 bases between. Here the CDR3 reads CASSLGASYEQYF. In nucleotides, the CDR3 is TGTGCCAGCAGCTTAGGCGCTTCCTACGAGCAGTACTTC. The full variable domain, with the rest looked up from reference TRBV7-2 and TRBJ2-7, is GAGVSQSPSNKVTEKGKDVELRCDPISGHTALYWYRQSLGQGLEFLIYFQGNSAPDKSGLPSDRFSAERTGGSVSTLTIQRTQQEDSAVYLCASSLGASYEQYFGPGTRLTVT.

The chain couples TRBV4-3 to TRBJ2-4, with D tentatively TRBD1 or TRBD2 (6 bases each). Deletions cut 0 bases from V and 4 bases from J, with 16 bases between. Germline V gives CDR1 LGHNA, CDR2 YSLEER. This CDR3 contains 17 residues. The CDR3 sequence is CASSQDGAGEDKNIQYF. Here the CDR3 DNA reads TGCGCCAGCAGCCAAGATGGAGCAGGGGAGGATAAAAACATTCAGTACTTC.

J is TRBJ2-2 and V is TRBV19; D not certain. V was pared by 7 bases and J by 2 bases, with 17 bases between. Looked up from germline, CDR1 is LNHDA and CDR2 is SQIVND (reference sequence). The CDR3 spans 16 residues. CDR3 coding DNA: TGTGCCAGTACCACTTACAGAAACCTAAACACCGGGGAGCTGTTTTTT. Its translation: CASTTYRNLNTGELFF.

This chain links TRBV27 with TRBJ2-1; D possibly corresponds to TRBD1 (5 bases). The CDR3 runs 13 residues. V gave up 8 bases and J gave up 5 bases, with 13 bases separating them. CDR1 is MNHEY, CDR2 SMNVEV, per germline (reference sequence). DNA of the CDR3: TGTGCCAGCTCTGGGGCTTCTCACAATGAGCAGTTCTTC. Translation gives CASSGASHNEQFF.

Concerning this clone: The sample has other DNA sequences that encode this CDR3 too. V gene TRBV27 combines with J gene TRBJ2-7; D is undetermined. The CDR3 has 13 amino acids. Germline lookup yields CDR1 MNHEY and CDR2 SMNVEV (reference sequence). Trimming took 6 bases from V and 2 from J, leaving 11 bases between them. The CDR3 here is CASSLVGPYEQYF. The CDR3 bases are TGTGCCAGCAGCCTTGTCGGGCCCTACGAGCAGTACTTC.

This clone was picked up one time. CDR3 bases: TGTGCCAGCAGTCCCCATGGCGCCTCCTACAATGAGCAGTTCTTC. Protein product: CASSPHGASYNEQFF. V gene TRBV27 combines with J gene TRBJ2-1; the D is unclear. The V gene lost 5 bases and the J gene lost 0 bases, with 11 bases spanning the gap. This CDR3 has 15 residues. Per germline, CDR1 MNHEY and CDR2 SMNVEV (reference sequence).

The V call is TRBV30, the J call TRBJ1-5; D possibly corresponds to TRBD1 (5 bases). This CDR3 region has 14 residues. Germline V CDR1 and CDR2: GTSNPN, SVGIG (reference sequence). V was shortened by 0 bases and J by 4 bases, with 10 bases between the two germline ends. The CDR3 spells CAWSVQRGNQPQHF. CDR3 nucleotide sequence: TGTGCCTGGAGTGTCCAAAGGGGAAATCAGCCCCAGCATTTT.

As to this clone: Other nucleotide sequences from this sample produce the same CDR3. The chain combines TRBV7-9 with TRBJ2-5; the D gene is possibly TRBD1 (5 bases). The V gene's germline CDR1 is SEHNR and CDR2 FQNEAQ (reference sequence). Trimming pared 3 bases from V and 5 bases from J, leaving 10 bases between. The CDR3 totals 13 residues. CDR3 bases: TGTGCCAGCAGCTTTCAGGGTCAGGAGACCCAGTACTTC. Translated, it gives CASSFQGQETQYF.